This is a list of T cell receptor beta chains from one sample in a study of blood T cell repertoires in COVID-19. This table comes from immunoSEQ multiplex PCR, and its TCRdb copy is limited to in-frame clones, with some not included. Of roughly 250,000 clones listed, around 89% are singletons. The sample taken for sequencing was PBMCs or T cells enriched from blood (not recorded which). These receptors came from a woman younger than 30 who had recovered from COVID-19. The CDR3 runs from the conserved cysteine through the conserved F or W. Each record gives: V gene, J gene, CDR3 length, CDR3 protein.

TRBV6-4	TRBJ1-1	17	CASSPQGSLSTYTEAFF
TRBV2	TRBJ1-2	14	CASSGQSTNYGYTF
TRBV27	TRBJ1-5	13	CASSLFGNQPQHF
TRBV5-1	TRBJ2-7	15	CASSLRTSGGSEQYF
TRBV6-6	TRBJ1-2	14	CASRLMTGNYGYTF
TRBV6-5	TRBJ2-7	15	CASSRTGGHSYEQYF
TRBV7-8	TRBJ2-2	15	CASSAQQGRTGELFF
TRBV4-1	TRBJ2-7	15	CASSQAGTVTYEQYF
TRBV5-4	TRBJ1-2	15	CASSSYTRVTYGYTF
TRBV7-9	TRBJ2-5	14	CASSLGDSQETQYF
TRBV6-5	TRBJ2-7	15	CASSVDRGQSYEQYF
TRBV3-1/TRBV3-2	TRBJ2-3	16	CASSQYDPKGADTQYF
TRBV7-2	TRBJ2-7	15	CASSSSLSQGYEQYF
TRBV5-1	TRBJ2-3	16	CASSLGQFSSTDTQYF